Here is one TCR beta chain with its context. The antigen this receptor binds is unknown. No much larger clonotype is one base removed from it; base qualities were not supplied. Counted from cysteine to phenylalanine, this CDR3 has 15 amino acids. CDR3 DNA is the only sequence kept; it has 45 bases, read in frame from the first base. V is reduced by 6 bases and J by 2 bases, leaving a spacing of 15 bases between them. The germline V gene encodes CDR1 LGHNA and CDR2 YNFKEQ. This sample was included in a study of cytomegalovirus exposure and HLA in healthy donors (dated by TCRdb to the late 2010s). Regarding the research as a whole: The approximately 710 repertoires of the first cohort and the 110 or so validation repertoires were produced on the same platform, according to a later analysis. The aim of the study was to test whether cataloging public T cell receptors could identify signatures of past pathogen exposure. Along with the approximately 700-subject first cohort, a separate validation cohort of over 90 different subjects was used. High-throughput TCR immunosequencing, statistical association of individual TCRs with disease status, and machine learning were combined to predict cytomegalovirus infection status.

The donors were included in the validation cohort of 100 to 150 subjects, a group kept apart from the roughly 700-subject first cohort. Library generation was performed with the immunoSEQ multiplex PCR assay. The study's processing was this. A statistical classification framework was built to diagnose cytomegalovirus status from the catalog of TCR beta chain sequences. In TCRdb, the immuneACCESS table is reduced to in-frame sequences with V and J assigned. These tables do not hold every clone; where another copy was compared, an unresolved V gene accounts for under half, and the others remain unexplained. The D gene and trimming were derived from the DNA, and the V and J assignments and clone size from that table. A total of 68,000 or so clones appear in this sample, around 90% of them only once. The leading ten clones occupy approximately 3.4% of the sample. Paper-wide results and their limitations: A later analysis found that TCRs clustered in the first cohort also tended to co-occur in the 120 or so validation repertoires, with more than 90% of cluster scores above 0. Across donors, most TCR sequences were observed very rarely, whereas some public TCRs were present in many individuals. In both the original and validation cohorts, the classifier was reported to diagnose cytomegalovirus status with high specificity and sensitivity. The validation cohort had no HLA typing available for a later analysis, so co-occurrence within that cohort was assessed over all 120 or so repertoires. A few of the identified cytomegalovirus-associated TCR beta chains were confirmed in vitro to be specific for cytomegalovirus antigens. It was suggested by the authors that the approach could potentially be generalized to other disease states and immunological phenotypes. A total of some 180 TCR beta chains were listed by the study as associated with cytomegalovirus.

The source is a man younger than 35 in good health and CMV-seronegative. Sequencing was done on a sample of PBMCs. This receptor chain uses TRBV4-2 and TRBJ2-3; tentative D gene TRBD1, with 6 bases matching. The DNA is as follows: TGTGCCAGCAGAAAAACACAGGGTAACACAGATACGCAGTATTTT. The encoded protein is CASRKTQGNTDTQYF.